The present T cell receptor beta chain was sequenced within a study of T cells in Graves' hyperthyroidism and ophthalmopathy. Study-level findings and limits: It was a median about 6 months before onset that the model predicted ophthalmopathy. Blood samples included most of the expanded thyroid clonotypes exceeding 0.001.

The CDR3 runs 15 residues. Germline lookup yields CDR1 SGHRS and CDR2 YFSETQ. Trimming shortened V by 4 bases and J by 0 bases, and 12 bases separated the two germline ends. TCR beta CDR3 sequences were amplified from RNA transcripts. First-round RT-PCR with HTBI primers amplified the TCR CDR3 region. In TCRdb, the multiplex PCR reads were re-called with MiXCR into one record per CDR3 protein. The sample lists 300,000 to 500,000 distinct CDR3 sequences, over 12% occurring once. The diagnoses drew upon clinical symptoms, serum thyroxine and TRAb, thyroid ultrasound and orbital computed tomography. With respect to this clonotype: The antigen is not known.

The sequenced sample consisted of blood. V usage is TRBV5-1 and J usage is TRBJ2-3; D tentatively reads TRBD1 or TRBD2 (5 bases each). This sequence originates from a man aged 45-65 years with Graves' ophthalmopathy. CDR3 region: CASSTGALSTDTQYF. The CDR3 DNA is TGCGCCAGCAGCACCGGGGCCCTAAGCACAGATACGCAGTATTTT.